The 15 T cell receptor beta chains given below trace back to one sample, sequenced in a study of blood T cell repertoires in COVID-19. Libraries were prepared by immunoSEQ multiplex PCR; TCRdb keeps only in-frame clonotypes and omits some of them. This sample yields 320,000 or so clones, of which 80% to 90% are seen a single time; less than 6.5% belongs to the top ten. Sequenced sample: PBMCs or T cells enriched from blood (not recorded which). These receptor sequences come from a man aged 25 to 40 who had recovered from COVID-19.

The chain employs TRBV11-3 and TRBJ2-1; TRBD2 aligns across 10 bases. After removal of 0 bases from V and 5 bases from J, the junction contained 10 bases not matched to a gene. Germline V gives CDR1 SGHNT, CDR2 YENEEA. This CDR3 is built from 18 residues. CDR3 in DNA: TGTGCCAGCAGCTTAGACCTAAGGAGCGGGGGGGGAGACAATGAGCAGTTCTTC. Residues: CASSLDLRSGGGDNEQFF.

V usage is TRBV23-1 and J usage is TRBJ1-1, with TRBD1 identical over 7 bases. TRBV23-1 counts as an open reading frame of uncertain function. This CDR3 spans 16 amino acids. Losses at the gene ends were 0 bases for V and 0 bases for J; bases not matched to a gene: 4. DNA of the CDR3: TGCGCCAGCAGTCAATCGTCGAGGGGGCTGAACACTGAAGCTTTCTTT. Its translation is CASSQSSRGLNTEAFF.

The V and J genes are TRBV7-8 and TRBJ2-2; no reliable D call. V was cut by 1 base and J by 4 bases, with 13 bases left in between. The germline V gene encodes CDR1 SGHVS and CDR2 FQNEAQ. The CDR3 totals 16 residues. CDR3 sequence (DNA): TGTGCCAGCAGCTTAGACGCCCACCCGAGCACCGGGGAGCTGTTTTTT. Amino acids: CASSLDAHPSTGELFF.

CDR3 residues: CASTRRQGSYNEQFF. CDR3 DNA: TGTGCCAGCACCCGCCGGCAGGGGTCCTACAATGAGCAGTTCTTC. This sequence joins TRBV7-9 and TRBJ2-1; D perhaps matches TRBD1 (6 bases). CDR1 is SEHNR, CDR2 FQNEAQ, per germline (reference sequence). The CDR3 loop spans 15 amino acids. Trimming cost V 7 bases and J 1 base, with 14 bases left between them.

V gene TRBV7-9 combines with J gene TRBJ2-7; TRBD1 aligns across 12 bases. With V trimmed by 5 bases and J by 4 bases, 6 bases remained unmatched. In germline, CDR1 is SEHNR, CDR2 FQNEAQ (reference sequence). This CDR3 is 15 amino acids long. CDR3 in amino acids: CASSPRGQGAYEQYF. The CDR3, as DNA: TGTGCCAGCAGCCCCCGGGGACAGGGGGCTTACGAGCAGTACTTC.

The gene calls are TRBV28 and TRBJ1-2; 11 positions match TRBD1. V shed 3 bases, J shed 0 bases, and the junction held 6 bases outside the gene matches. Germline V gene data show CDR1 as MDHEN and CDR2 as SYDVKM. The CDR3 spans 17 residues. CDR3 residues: CASSFPGQGDPNYGYTF. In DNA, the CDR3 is TGTGCCAGCAGTTTTCCGGGACAGGGGGATCCTAACTATGGCTACACCTTC.

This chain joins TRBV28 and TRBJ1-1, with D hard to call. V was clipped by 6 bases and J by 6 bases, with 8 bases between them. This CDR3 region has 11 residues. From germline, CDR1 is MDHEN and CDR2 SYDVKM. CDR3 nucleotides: TGTGCCAGCAGACTCAACCCTGAAGCTTTCTTT. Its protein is CASRLNPEAFF.

CDR3 residues: CASKNWQGEETQYF. The CDR3 bases are TGTGCCAGCAAAAACTGGCAGGGGGAAGAGACCCAGTACTTC. The gene calls are TRBV6-5 and TRBJ2-5, with 7 nucleotides matching TRBD1. Germline trimming cut 7 bases from V and 3 bases from J; bases unmatched to any gene: 8. Germline CDR1 MNHEY, CDR2 SVGAGI. The CDR3 runs 14 residues.

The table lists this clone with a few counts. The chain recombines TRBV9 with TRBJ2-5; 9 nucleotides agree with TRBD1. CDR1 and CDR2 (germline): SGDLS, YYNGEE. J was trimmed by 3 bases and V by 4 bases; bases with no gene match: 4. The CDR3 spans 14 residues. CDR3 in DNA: TGTGCCAGCAGCATATGGGACAGGGAAGAGACCCAGTACTTC. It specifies CASSIWDREETQYF.

CDR3 protein: CASSEGQHNEQFF. Here the CDR3 DNA reads TGTGCCAGCAGTGAGGGGCAGCACAATGAGCAGTTCTTC. This chain joins TRBV2 and TRBJ2-1, with D possibly TRBD1 on 5 matching bases. CDR1 and CDR2 from the germline V gene are SNHLY and FYNNEI. The CDR3 totals 13 residues. V was pared by 3 bases and J by 5 bases, with 8 bases between.

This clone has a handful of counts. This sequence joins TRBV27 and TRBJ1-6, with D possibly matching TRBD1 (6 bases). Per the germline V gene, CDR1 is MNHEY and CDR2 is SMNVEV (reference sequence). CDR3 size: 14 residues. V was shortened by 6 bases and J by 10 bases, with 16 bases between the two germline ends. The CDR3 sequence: CASRIGGAMSPLHF. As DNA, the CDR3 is TGTGCCAGCAGAATTGGGGGGGCGATGTCACCCCTCCACTTT.

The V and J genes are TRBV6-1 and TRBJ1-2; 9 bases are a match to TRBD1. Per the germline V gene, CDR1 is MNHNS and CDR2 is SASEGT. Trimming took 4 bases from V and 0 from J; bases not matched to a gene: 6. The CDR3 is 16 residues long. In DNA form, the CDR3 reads TGTGCCAGCAGTGCTACAGGGGGCGAAGCTAACTATGGCTACACCTTC. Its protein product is CASSATGGEANYGYTF.

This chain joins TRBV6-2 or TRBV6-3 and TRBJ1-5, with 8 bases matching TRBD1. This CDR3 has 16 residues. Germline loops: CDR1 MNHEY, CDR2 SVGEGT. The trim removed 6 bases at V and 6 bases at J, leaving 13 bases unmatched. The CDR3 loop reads CASSPNGQGLTQPQHF. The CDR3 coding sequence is TGTGCCAGCAGCCCAAACGGACAGGGCTTGACTCAGCCCCAGCATTTT.

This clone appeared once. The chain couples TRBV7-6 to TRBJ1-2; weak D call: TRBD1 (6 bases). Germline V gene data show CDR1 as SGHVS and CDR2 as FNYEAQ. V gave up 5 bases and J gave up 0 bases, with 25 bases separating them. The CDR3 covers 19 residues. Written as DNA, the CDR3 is TGTGCCAGCAGCCACCGATCGGGGGGGCACGCCCTCTCTAACTATGGCTACACCTTC. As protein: CASSHRSGGHALSNYGYTF.

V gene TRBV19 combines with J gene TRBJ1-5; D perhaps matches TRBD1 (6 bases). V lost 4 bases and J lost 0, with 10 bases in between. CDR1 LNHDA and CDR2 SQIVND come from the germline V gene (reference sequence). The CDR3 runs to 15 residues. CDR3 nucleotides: TGTGCCAGTAGTACCGGGGACACTAGCAATCAGCCCCAGCATTTT. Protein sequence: CASSTGDTSNQPQHF.